The 12 T cell receptor beta chains below were found in one sample sequenced in a study of control samples from healthy donors and cancer patients. TCRdb keeps only in-frame clones here, not all; method: immunoSEQ multiplex PCR. The table records about 85,000 clones, approximately 88% of them present only once. The specimen sequenced was blood. Every receptor here comes from a woman aged 60-70 years in good health.

V usage is TRBV7-9 and J usage is TRBJ2-1; D might be TRBD1 (6 bases). The germline V gene has CDR1 SEHNR and CDR2 FQNEAQ (reference sequence). V lost 0 bases and J lost 8, with 11 bases in between. CDR3 length: 14 amino acids. The CDR3 DNA reads as TGTGCCAGCAGCTTAGCGTGGACAGACGATGAGCAGTTCTTC. It encodes CASSLAWTDDEQFF.

This clone has just a few counts. V usage is TRBV19 and J usage is TRBJ2-1; the D gene is possibly TRBD1 (6 bases). The CDR3 contains 13 residues. Germline V gene sequence: CDR1 LNHDA, CDR2 SQIVND (reference sequence). V was trimmed by 3 bases and J by 8 bases, leaving 11 bases between them. The DNA for the CDR3 is TGTGCCAGTAGTATGCAGGGGTACGATGAGCAGTTCTTC. It specifies CASSMQGYDEQFF.

J is TRBJ1-6 and V is TRBV28; no clear D. The germline V gene has CDR1 MDHEN and CDR2 SYDVKM. The CDR3 length is 14 residues. V lost 3 bases and J 4 bases, leaving 7 bases between the germline ends. The CDR3 loop reads CASSLVQYNSPLHF. The CDR3 DNA sequence: TGTGCCAGCAGTTTGGTACAGTATAATTCACCCCTCCACTTT.

The V gene is TRBV28, the J gene TRBJ2-6; D is unclear. The CDR3 sequence is 16 residues long. The germline V and J ends were trimmed by 2 bases and 0 bases, with 8 bases remaining between them. Germline lookup yields CDR1 MDHEN and CDR2 SYDVKM. The CDR3: CASSLRHPSGANVLTF. The CDR3 DNA is TGTGCCAGCAGTTTAAGACATCCCTCTGGGGCCAACGTCCTGACTTTC. Drawing the rest from reference TRBV28 and TRBJ2-6, the complete variable domain is DVKVTQSSRYLVKRTGEKVFLECVQDMDHENMFWYRQDPGLGLRLIYFSYDVKMKEKGDIPEGYSVSREKKERFSLILESASTNQTSMYLCASSLRHPSGANVLTFGAGSRLTVL.

A note on this clone: One end of the junction fails to match germline, which may point to a read error. The rearrangement uses TRBV7-2 and TRBJ2-3; 15 bases map to TRBD2. This CDR3 is built from 13 residues. Germline loops: CDR1 SGHTA, CDR2 FQGNSA. CDR3 sequence reads: CASSPGLAGGNHF. CDR3 DNA sequence: TGTGCCAGCAGCCCGGGACTAGCGGGAGGCAATCATTTT.

The V call is TRBV6-1, the J call TRBJ1-4; a weak D match, TRBD1 (6 bases). This CDR3 region has 16 residues. Germline V CDR1 and CDR2: MNHNS, SASEGT. The ends were cut back, 4 bases at V and 2 bases at J, with 14 bases in the middle. For the CDR3, the DNA is TGTGCCAGCAGTGGGAGACAGGCGGAGACTAATGAAAAACTGTTTTTT. This gives the protein CASSGRQAETNEKLFF.

The V and J genes are TRBV11-2 and TRBJ2-2; 7 nucleotides line up with TRBD1. There are 16 residues in the CDR3. Germline V gene data show CDR1 as SGHAT and CDR2 as FQNNGV. The V gene end was trimmed by 4 bases and the J gene end by 7 bases; junction bases not matched to a gene: 12. This CDR3 is CASSSKSRGRFGELFF. The CDR3 DNA is TGTGCCAGCAGCTCCAAATCGAGGGGGCGGTTCGGGGAGCTGTTTTTT.

CDR3: CASSPLPLVDSPLHF. CDR3 in DNA: TGTGCCAGCTCACCACTTCCTTTAGTTGATTCACCCCTCCACTTT. The V call is TRBV18, the J call TRBJ1-6; no firm D call. Trimming left V 1 base short and J 8 bases short, with 12 bases between. CDR1 is KGHSH, CDR2 LQKENI, per germline. The CDR3 runs 15 residues. The variable domain in full, with the rest retrieved from reference TRBV18 and TRBJ1-6, is NAGVMQNPRHLVRRRGQEARLRCSPMKGHSHVYWYRQLPEEGLKFMVYLQKENIIDESGMPKERFSAEFPKEGPSILRIQQVVRGDSAAYFCASSPLPLVDSPLHFGNGTRLTVT.

V and J are TRBV7-2 and TRBJ2-3, with unresolved D. This CDR3 is built from 14 residues. Trimming stripped 7 bases from V and 0 bases from J, with 11 bases between. The germline V gene has CDR1 SGHTA and CDR2 FQGNSA. In DNA form, the CDR3 reads TGTGCCAGCAAATCTGGATTAAGCACAGATACGCAGTATTTT. Translation: CASKSGLSTDTQYF.

The V gene is TRBV5-1, the J gene TRBJ1-1; 8 nucleotides match TRBD1. V dropped 4 bases and J dropped 4; count of bases not matched to a gene: 6. In germline, CDR1 is SGHRS, CDR2 YFSETQ. CDR3 size: 14 residues. The DNA of the CDR3 is TGCGCCAGCAGCACCTCAGGGGGCGGCACTGAAGCTTTCTTT. Its protein is CASSTSGGGTEAFF. Based on the CDR3 plus reference TRBV5-1 and TRBJ1-1, the full variable domain is KAGVTQTPRYLIKTRGQQVTLSCSPISGHRSVSWYQQTPGQGLQFLFEYFSETQRNKGNFPGRFSGRQFSNSRSEMNVSTLELGDSALYLCASSTSGGGTEAFFGQGTRLTVV.

The V and J genes are TRBV3-1 (or the pseudogene TRBV3-2) and TRBJ2-5, with 9 bases lining up with TRBD2. J was trimmed by 4 bases and V by 5 bases; bases with no gene match: 5. Per the germline V gene, CDR1 is LGHDT and CDR2 is YNNKEL (reference sequence). CDR3 length: 14 residues. This chain's CDR3 is CASSFGLARETQYF. The CDR3 DNA reads TGTGCCAGCAGCTTCGGACTAGCGCGAGAGACCCAGTACTTC.

In the case of this clone: This sample includes further DNA sequences coding for the same CDR3. The chain uses TRBV6-1 and TRBJ2-2; D may correspond to TRBD1 or TRBD2 (5 bases each). With 4 bases removed from V and 1 base from J, the gap between germline ends came to 16 bases. The CDR3 contains 17 residues. Germline values: CDR1 MNHNS, CDR2 SASEGT. The chain's CDR3 is CASSGHPGQGNTGELFF. Here the CDR3 DNA reads TGTGCCAGCAGTGGCCACCCGGGGCAGGGGAACACCGGGGAGCTGTTTTTT.